This TCR beta chain was sequenced for a study of shared clonotypes between healthy human individuals. At the level of the study: Sampling drew on donors who were a couple of women and three men aged 18 to 49.

Healthy adults negative for HIV, lacking recent acute infections or vaccinations, served as donors. Adults of Caucasian background living in Nashville, Tennessee made up all donors. V shed 4 bases and J 3 bases; nucleotides not matched to a gene: 8. Germline V gene sequence: CDR1 SGHNT, CDR2 YYREEE (reference sequence). This CDR3 has 16 amino acids. In the source study's methods: ImmunoSEQ yielded junction-only sequences lacking quality scores, so filtering differed. Data came from immunoSEQ multiplex PCR; TCRdb stores just in-frame clones and leaves some out. The DNA gave D and trimming, while V, J and clone size come from that table. The table includes more than 1,200,000 clones, about 98.5% detected once.

The chain has TRBV5-4 and TRBJ2-3, with 10 bases fitting TRBD1. The TCR comes from a man aged 25 to 40 in good health. The source material was naive CD4+ T cells sorted from blood. This sample's subset: CD45RA+ positively selected. The CDR3 loop reads CASSTGDRGLTDTQYF. The CDR3 DNA is TGTGCCAGCAGCACAGGGGACAGGGGCCTAACAGATACGCAGTATTTT.